Included here is one T cell receptor beta chain sequence, with context. Between the trimmed V and J ends, which lost 5 bases and 7 bases, there was a span of 9 bases. The CDR3 is 11 residues long. This sample is drawn from a study of blood T cell repertoires in COVID-19. Sequencing used immunoSEQ multiplex PCR; TCRdb keeps in-frame clones, though not all of them. Here the sample spans about 180,000 clones, 60% to 80% being singletons. The J gene is TRBJ2-7, the V gene TRBV12-3 or TRBV12-4, with unresolved D. Sequenced: PBMCs or T cells enriched from blood (not recorded which). The origin of this receptor is a woman aged 45-65 years who had recovered from COVID-19. The CDR3 reads CASSLTREQYF. The CDR3 nucleotides read TGTGCCAGCAGTCTGACTCGGGAGCAGTACTTC.